The next 26 T cell receptor beta chains were all read from a single sample in a study of blood T cells in healthy people across ages. The use of a sample-barcoded 5' primer and a J-beta primer mix characterized a second PCR of roughly 6 to 11 cycles. A single record per CDR3 protein comes from TCRdb applying MiXCR to the 5' RACE reads. The sample yields fewer than 1.5 million distinct CDR3 sequences, 42% seen once. Material for sequencing was blood. These receptor sequences come from a woman aged 18-29 years in good health.

In its sample, this clonotype was seen a few times. The gene calls are TRBV7-6 and TRBJ2-7; D unresolved. Trimming pared 5 bases from V and 3 bases from J, leaving 17 bases between. This CDR3 is 15 amino acids long. Germline V gives CDR1 SGHVS, CDR2 FNYEAQ. The chain's CDR3 is CASSPYVAALYEQYF. The CDR3, as DNA: TGTGCCAGCAGCCCCTATGTGGCAGCCCTCTACGAGCAGTACTTC.

A few counts support this clonotype. V and J are TRBV15 and TRBJ2-5; no firm D call. The V and J ends lost 2 bases and 5 bases respectively, with 9 bases between them. The CDR3 contains 13 residues. Germline CDR1 and CDR2: LNHNV and YYDKDF (reference sequence). The CDR3 protein is CATSRPMRETQYF. The CDR3, as DNA: TGTGCCACCAGCAGACCTATGAGGGAGACCCAGTACTTC.

V usage is TRBV11-1 and J usage is TRBJ2-6, with 7 positions matching TRBD1. Per germline, CDR1 SGHAT and CDR2 FQDESV (reference sequence). This CDR3 has 16 amino acids. After removal of 2 bases from V and 0 bases from J, the junction contained 1 base not matched to a gene. CDR3 loop: CASSLRDSSGANVLTF. The CDR3 nucleotides are TGTGCCAGCAGCTTAAGGGACAGCTCTGGGGCCAACGTCCTGACTTTC.

The sample holds a few counts of this clonotype. The junction does not match germline at one end; this may be a read error. This chain joins TRBV6-2 or TRBV6-3 and TRBJ1-3; no reliable D call. The germline gives CDR1 MNHEY, CDR2 SVGEGT. The CDR3 consists of 12 residues. The CDR3 region is CASSYSTDTIYF. The DNA of the CDR3 is TGTGCCAGTAGTTATTCGACGGACACCATATATTTT.

This clonotype has just one count. The rearrangement links TRBV10-3 to TRBJ1-2; D is possibly TRBD1 (5 bases). The germline V and J ends were trimmed by 7 bases and 8 bases, with 11 bases remaining between them. Per germline, CDR1 ENHRY and CDR2 SYGVKD. The CDR3 contains 11 residues. The CDR3, as DNA: TGTGCCATCACAGGGTACGAGGGCTACACCTTC. Translation: CAITGYEGYTF.

This sequence joins TRBV27 and TRBJ2-7; TRBD2 might be the D (5 bases). V was cut by 2 bases and J by 0 bases, with 14 bases left in between. CDR1 is MNHEY and CDR2 is SMNVEV in the germline V gene (reference sequence). The CDR3 totals 16 residues. This chain's CDR3 is CASSLSLDGVSYEQYF. The CDR3 coding sequence is TGTGCCAGCAGTTTAAGCTTGGACGGGGTCTCCTACGAGCAGTACTTC.

Written as DNA, the CDR3 is TGTGCCAGCAGTGAAGAGTGGGGTCCCGACGAGCAGTACTTC. This gives the protein CASSEEWGPDEQYF. This sequence joins TRBV6-1 and TRBJ2-7; D is unresolved. From germline, CDR1 is MNHNS and CDR2 SASEGT. There are 14 residues in the CDR3. The V end lost 1 base, the J end lost 5 bases, and 12 bases lay between the germline ends.

The chain carries TRBV25-1 and TRBJ1-2; D remains unclear. Germline CDR1 is MGHDK and CDR2 is SYGVNS. Trimming took off 3 bases at V and 4 bases at J, with 12 bases between the two ends. The CDR3 length is 14 residues. The CDR3 here is CASSERRTGYGYTF. DNA for the CDR3: TGTGCCAGCAGTGAGAGGCGTACTGGCTATGGCTACACCTTC.

This clonotype was observed many times. J is TRBJ1-2 and V is TRBV6-1, with D uncertain. Trimming took off 4 bases at V and 4 bases at J, with 4 bases between the two ends. The length of the CDR3 is 11 residues. CDR1 MNHNS and CDR2 SASEGT come from the germline V gene. CDR3 bases: TGTGCCAGCAGTGGGGGCTATGGCTACACCTTC. Residues: CASSGGYGYTF.

In this sample, this clonotype turned up a few times. CDR3 sequence reads: CATSDLNGNQPQHF. CDR3 DNA: TGTGCCACCAGTGATTTGAACGGAAATCAGCCCCAGCATTTT. The gene calls are TRBV24-1 and TRBJ1-5; D call uncertain. V was cut by 0 bases and J by 4 bases, with 6 bases left in between. CDR1 is KGHDR, CDR2 SFDVKD, per germline. The CDR3 length is 14 residues.

The CDR3 protein is CASSQDQGWSLFF. The CDR3 DNA reads TGTGCCAGCAGCCAAGATCAGGGATGGAGTCTGTTCTTC. The chain couples TRBV3-1 to TRBJ2-1; tentative D call: TRBD1 (5 bases). This CDR3 comprises 13 residues. The germline V gene has CDR1 LGHDT and CDR2 YNNKEL (reference sequence). V lost 0 bases, J lost 15 bases, and 15 bases lay in between.

The CDR3 reads CSVPPDSPQGAKVTQYF. CDR3 in DNA: TGCAGCGTTCCTCCTGATTCCCCACAGGGGGCTAAGGTGACCCAGTACTTC. This chain links TRBV29-1 with TRBJ2-7; 9 bases align to TRBD1. With the DNA end fitting TRBJ2-5 better, the J assignment may be wrong. This CDR3 comprises 17 residues. The germline gives CDR1 SQVTM, CDR2 ANQGSEA.

The chain links TRBV2 to TRBJ2-5; possibly TRBD2 for D (6 bases). The CDR3 is made up of 13 amino acids. CDR1 is SNHLY, CDR2 FYNNEI, per germline. Between the trimmed V and J ends, which lost 7 bases and 1 base, there was a span of 10 bases. This CDR3 is CASNVGGQETQYF. In DNA, the CDR3 is TGTGCCAGCAATGTCGGGGGCCAAGAGACCCAGTACTTC. The full variable domain, rest sourced from reference TRBV2 and TRBJ2-5, is EPEVTQTPSHQVTQMGQEVILRCVPISNHLYFYWYRQILGQKVEFLVSFYNNEISEKSEIFDDQFSVERPDGSNFTLKIRSTKLEDSAMYFCASNVGGQETQYFGPGTRLLVL.

The V gene is TRBV12-3 or TRBV12-4, the J gene TRBJ2-7, with D unclear. The V end lost 6 bases, the J end lost 1 base, and 10 bases lay between the germline ends. The CDR3 is 13 amino acids. This CDR3 is CASSRAASYEQYF. The DNA of the CDR3 is TGTGCCAGCAGCCGGGCGGCATCCTACGAGCAGTACTTC.

The chain has TRBV29-1 and TRBJ1-2, with D uncertain. This CDR3 has 10 residues. Germline V gene sequence: CDR1 SQVTM, CDR2 ANQGSEA. Trimming shortened V by 5 bases and J by 8 bases, and 9 bases separated the two germline ends. DNA of the CDR3: TGCAGCGTTCTTATTGCCGGCTACACCTTC. Amino acid sequence: CSVLIAGYTF.

J is TRBJ1-1 and V is TRBV28, with TRBD1 as a possible D gene (5 bases). Germline V CDR1 and CDR2: MDHEN, SYDVKM. Trimming pared 11 bases from V and 2 bases from J, leaving 18 bases between. The CDR3 extends over 14 amino acids. CDR3 in DNA: TGTGCCGGCCAGGGCGCAGGGCCAAACACTGAAGCTTTCTTT. This codes for CAGQGAGPNTEAFF.

Worth noting for this clonotype: Because the CDR3's place on the DNA is in doubt, the DNA is left out and the CDR3 is given as listed by TCRdb. The chain has TRBV28 and TRBJ2-1; TRBD1, the table's D call, lacks a check against the DNA. The CDR3 has 15 amino acids, counting both end residues. The V gene's germline CDR1 is MDHEN and CDR2 SYDVKM. The CDR3 sequence is CASSSSRGGEVEQFF.

The sample holds a few counts of this clonotype. The V and J genes are TRBV10-3 and TRBJ2-7, with TRBD1 matching over 10 bases. Germline V gives CDR1 ENHRY, CDR2 SYGVKD. V was clipped by 6 bases and J by 7 bases; unmatched bases: 9. CDR3 size: 14 residues. The CDR3 sequence: CAISEGTGAREQYF. The CDR3 DNA reads TGTGCCATCAGCGAGGGGACAGGGGCAAGGGAGCAGTACTTC.

J is TRBJ2-7 and V is TRBV7-6; D might be TRBD2 (5 bases). Deletions cut 3 bases from V and 7 bases from J, with 19 bases between. This CDR3 has 15 residues. Germline CDR1 SGHVS, CDR2 FNYEAQ. The CDR3 loop is CASSFSGSNHNEQYF. The CDR3 nucleotides read TGTGCCAGCAGCTTTAGTGGGAGTAACCACAATGAGCAGTACTTC.

This clonotype turned up a few times. The chain carries TRBV2 and TRBJ2-4; 7 bases agree with TRBD2. The J call could be wrong; TRBJ2-7 is a better fit for the DNA end. The germline CDR1 and CDR2 sequences are SNHLY and FYNNEI. The CDR3 is made up of 13 amino acids. The CDR3 region has the DNA TGTGCCAGCAGGAGAACGGGGGAGGGCGAGCAGTACTTC. It codes for CASRRTGEGEQYF.

A few counts support this clonotype. V and J are TRBV5-1 and TRBJ2-3; tentative D call: TRBD2 (5 bases). V was cut by 0 bases and J by 6 bases, with 17 bases left in between. This CDR3 has 16 amino acids. Germline CDR1 is SGHRS and CDR2 is YFSETQ. CDR3 protein: CASSLGADSVLDTQYF. The CDR3 DNA is TGCGCCAGCAGCTTGGGGGCGGACTCGGTTTTGGATACGCAGTATTTT.

This chain joins TRBV4-1 and TRBJ1-2; TRBD1 agrees at 8 bases. The V gene's germline CDR1 is MGHRA and CDR2 YSYEKL. The V segment lost 4 bases and the J segment 5 bases; nucleotides outside the gene matches: 6. This CDR3 comprises 14 residues. The CDR3 DNA reads TGCGCCAGCAGCCCACGACAGGGGCAGTATGGCTACACCTTC. Translated: CASSPRQGQYGYTF.

This clonotype has only a few counts. The rearrangement uses TRBV9 and TRBJ2-7; D is perhaps TRBD2 (5 bases). This CDR3 has 14 residues. V was clipped by 0 bases and J by 6 bases, with 13 bases between them. CDR1 is SGDLS, CDR2 YYNGEE, per germline. In nucleotides, the CDR3 is TGTGCCAGCAGCGTAGGGGGTCTAGCAGGCGAGCAGTACTTC. Translating gives CASSVGGLAGEQYF.

The chain is built from TRBV12-3 or TRBV12-4 and TRBJ1-2; D unresolved. V was shortened by 7 bases and J by 8 bases, with 23 bases between the two germline ends. The CDR3 totals 15 residues. The DNA for the CDR3 is TGTGCCAGCATTATAAACCCACGATGGGGTTGGGGCTACACCTTC. It yields the protein CASIINPRWGWGYTF.

The V gene is TRBV6-1, the J gene TRBJ2-7; 10 nucleotides line up with TRBD1. Unmatched junction bases numbered 5, after V lost 4 bases and J lost 2 bases. Germline V gives CDR1 MNHNS, CDR2 SASEGT. This CDR3 has 15 amino acids. The CDR3 bases are TGTGCCAGCAGTGGTCCGGGACAGGGGCCCTACGAGCAGTACTTC. Translation: CASSGPGQGPYEQYF.

The sample holds a few counts of this clonotype. The V and J genes are TRBV20-1 and TRBJ1-2; 8 bases match TRBD1. Unmatched junction bases numbered 7, after V lost 2 bases and J lost 8 bases. Per germline, CDR1 DFQATT and CDR2 SNEGSKA (reference sequence). CDR3 length: 13 residues. CDR3 residues: CSARPGGFWGYTF. CDR3 coding DNA: TGCAGTGCTAGACCAGGGGGCTTTTGGGGCTACACCTTC.